These 20 T cell receptor beta chains originate from one sample sequenced in a study of glioma-infiltrating T cells after dendritic cell vaccination. Regarding time point: after dendritic cell vaccination, including at tumor progression/relapse. Generated by immunoSEQ multiplex PCR, the TCRdb table keeps only in-frame clones and is missing some. The sample shows tens of thousands of clones, roughly four fifths of them seen only once. The starting material was blood, obtained after dendritic cell vaccination. Every receptor here comes from a human donor with glioblastoma.

The CDR3 region is CASSVQVVYGYTF. The CDR3 DNA reads as TGTGCCAGCAGTGTACAGGTTGTCTATGGCTACACCTTC. This chain connects TRBV6-1 to TRBJ1-2, with D perhaps matching TRBD1 (5 bases). Trimming pared 4 bases from V and 4 bases from J, leaving 10 bases between. The CDR3 length is 13 residues. The germline V gene has CDR1 MNHNS and CDR2 SASEGT.

The J gene is TRBJ2-2, the V gene TRBV27; maybe TRBD2 (5 bases). The CDR3 runs to 16 residues. V dropped 0 bases and J dropped 5 bases, with 13 bases sitting between them. Germline loops: CDR1 MNHEY, CDR2 SMNVEV (reference sequence). The CDR3 DNA reads TGTGCCAGCAGTTTATCCGGGGAGAGGGTTACCGGGGAGCTGTTTTTT. Its translation: CASSLSGERVTGELFF.

The CDR3 nucleotides read TGTGCCAGCAGCTCAACAGGGGGCCACGAGCAGTACTTC. Its translation is CASSSTGGHEQYF. The chain is built from TRBV7-2 and TRBJ2-7; TRBD1 matches at 9 bases. V dropped 4 bases and J dropped 5; count of bases not matched to a gene: 3. Germline CDR1 and CDR2: SGHTA and FQGNSA. The CDR3 has 13 amino acids.

The rearrangement joins TRBV4-3 to TRBJ1-1; no clear D gene. V lost 1 base and J 3 bases, leaving 12 bases between the germline ends. CDR1 and CDR2 (germline): LGHNA, YSLEER. The CDR3 sequence is 15 residues long. CDR3 region: CASSQGTGRDTEAFF. CDR3 DNA sequence: TGCGCCAGCAGCCAAGGTACGGGGAGGGACACTGAAGCTTTCTTT.

This clone is a singleton in its sample. One end of the junction is discordant with germline, which a read error may explain. The CDR3 coding sequence is TGTGCCAGCAGCTTGGACAGGGCCTCCTACGGGCAGTACTTC. Amino acids: CASSLDRASYGQYF. V is TRBV5-4 and J is TRBJ2-7; a possible D gene is TRBD1 (6 bases). This CDR3 is built from 14 residues. Germline CDR1 is SGHNT and CDR2 is YYREEE (reference sequence).

The rearrangement links TRBV7-9 to TRBJ1-4, with a tentative D call TRBD1 (5 bases). The germline V gene encodes CDR1 SEHNR and CDR2 FQNEAQ (reference sequence). The CDR3 runs to 14 residues. The V gene lost 0 bases and the J gene lost 5 bases, with 7 bases spanning the gap. The CDR3 DNA follows: TGTGCCAGCAGCTTAGCCCAGGGCAATGAAAAACTGTTTTTT. It translates to CASSLAQGNEKLFF.

V and J are TRBV5-6 and TRBJ1-2; TRBD1 might be the D (6 bases). Germline assignment: CDR1 SGHDT and CDR2 YYEEEE. V lost 4 bases and J lost 2, with 9 bases in between. The CDR3 covers 13 residues. In nucleotides, the CDR3 is TGTGCCAGCAGCCGTAGGGGGAACTATGGCTACACCTTC. The encoded protein is CASSRRGNYGYTF.

The chain has TRBV6-1 and TRBJ1-1, with TRBD1 matching over 10 bases. CDR1 MNHNS and CDR2 SASEGT come from the germline V gene. After removal of 6 bases from V and 8 bases from J, the junction contained 9 bases not matched to a gene. The CDR3 runs 14 residues. The CDR3 spells CASRPGTGVMEAFF. CDR3 DNA sequence: TGTGCCAGCAGGCCCGGGACAGGGGTAATGGAAGCTTTCTTT.

The chain combines TRBV11-3 with TRBJ2-1; D possibly corresponds to TRBD1 (6 bases). Germline-derived CDR1 and CDR2 are SGHNT and YENEEA. V lost 6 bases and J 3 bases, leaving 12 bases between the germline ends. The CDR3 consists of 14 residues. The CDR3 loop reads CASSLQGLYNEQFF. CDR3 in DNA: TGTGCCAGCAGTCTCCAGGGGCTCTACAATGAGCAGTTCTTC. Using reference TRBV11-3 and TRBJ2-1 for the parts outside the CDR3, the full variable domain is EAGVVQSPRYKIIEKKQPVAFWCNPISGHNTLYWYLQNLGQGPELLIRYENEEAVDDSQLPKDRFSAERLKGVDSTLKIQPAELGDSAVYLCASSLQGLYNEQFFGPGTRLTVL.

The chain combines TRBV6-1 with TRBJ2-5, with TRBD2 as a possible D gene (5 bases). V lost 4 bases and J 2 bases, leaving 8 bases between the germline ends. Germline-derived CDR1 and CDR2 are MNHNS and SASEGT. This CDR3 region has 13 residues. CDR3 protein: CASSGGGQETQYF. The CDR3 DNA reads TGTGCCAGCAGTGGTGGCGGGCAAGAGACCCAGTACTTC.

This clone has just a few counts. The rearrangement uses TRBV4-3 and TRBJ1-2, with 9 bases aligning to TRBD1. Losses at the gene ends were 3 bases for V and 8 bases for J; bases not matched to a gene: 13. Per germline, CDR1 LGHNA and CDR2 YSLEER. This CDR3 has 16 amino acids. Here the CDR3 DNA reads TGCGCCAGCAGCCAGGATCAAGGACAGGGGAAAGGCGGCTACACCTTC. Its protein is CASSQDQGQGKGGYTF.

The CDR3 loop is CASSGQGPEQFF. Here the CDR3 DNA reads TGTGCCAGCAGTGGCCAGGGTCCTGAGCAGTTCTTC. This sequence joins TRBV25-1 and TRBJ2-1; maybe TRBD1 (5 bases). Germline CDR1 reads MGHDK; CDR2 reads SYGVNS. Trimming cost V 4 bases and J 9 bases, with 10 bases left between them. This CDR3 is 12 amino acids long.

The rearrangement uses TRBV5-4 and TRBJ1-1; 8 bases fit TRBD1. CDR3 length equals 15 residues. After removal of 3 bases from V and 1 base from J, the junction contained 5 bases not matched to a gene. Per the germline V gene, CDR1 is SGHNT and CDR2 is YYREEE (reference sequence). Here the CDR3 DNA reads TGTGCCAGCAGCTATGAACAGGGGGGGAACACTGAAGCTTTCTTT. It specifies CASSYEQGGNTEAFF.

The chain employs TRBV7-2 and TRBJ1-2; perhaps TRBD1 as D (6 bases). Germline CDR1 SGHTA, CDR2 FQGNSA. The CDR3 has 14 amino acids. V lost 4 bases to trimming and J lost 3 bases, with 12 bases between them. CDR3 region: CASSSQGLDYGYTF. The CDR3 nucleotides are TGTGCCAGCAGCTCCCAGGGGTTGGACTATGGCTACACCTTC.

The genes are TRBV5-6 and TRBJ1-2; 8 bases agree with TRBD1. CDR1 and CDR2 from the germline V gene are SGHDT and YYEEEE. The CDR3 spans 14 residues. Trimming at V came to 4 bases and at J to 3 bases, leaving 5 bases not matched to a gene. In nucleotides, the CDR3 is TGTGCCAGCAGCGATTACAGGGGGGACTATGGCTACACCTTC. It yields the protein CASSDYRGDYGYTF.

J is TRBJ1-2 and V is TRBV5-4; the match to TRBD1 covers 10 bases. Trimming at V came to 5 bases and at J to 5 bases, leaving 3 bases not matched to a gene. CDR1 and CDR2 from the germline V gene are SGHNT and YYREEE (reference sequence). The CDR3 extends over 13 amino acids. DNA of the CDR3: TGTGCCAGCAGGGACAGGGGGACGTATGGCTACACCTTC. Encoded protein: CASRDRGTYGYTF. The full variable domain, in which reference TRBV5-4 and TRBJ1-2 provide the parts outside the CDR3, is ETGVTQSPTHLIKTRGQQVTLRCSSQSGHNTVSWYQQALGQGPQFIFQYYREEENGRGNFPPRFSGLQFPNYSSELNVNALELDDSALYLCASRDRGTYGYTFGSGTRLTVV.

The chain is built from TRBV5-4 and TRBJ2-1; 8 nucleotides match TRBD2. The J segment lost 5 bases and the V segment lost 0 bases, leaving 7 bases of the junction unmatched. The germline V gene has CDR1 SGHNT and CDR2 YYREEE (reference sequence). This CDR3 is 16 amino acids long. The CDR3 region is CASSLARGGRNNEQFF. CDR3 coding DNA: TGTGCCAGCAGCTTGGCCCGGGGGGGCCGGAACAATGAGCAGTTCTTC.

The CDR3 reads CAVQTVSYEQYF. CDR3 DNA sequence: TGTGCCGTACAGACGGTCTCCTACGAGCAGTACTTC. J is TRBJ2-7 and V is TRBV6-1; no definite D call. The germline CDR1 and CDR2 sequences are MNHNS and SASEGT. The V and J ends lost 11 bases and 0 bases respectively, with 11 bases between them. The CDR3 consists of 12 residues.

The DNA of the CDR3 is TGCAGTGCAACTAGCTCCGAGACCCAGTACTTC. It yields the protein CSATSSETQYF. V and J are TRBV20-1 and TRBJ2-5; D is perhaps TRBD2 (6 bases). The CDR3 sequence is 11 residues long. The V end lost 6 bases, the J end lost 5 bases, and 10 bases lay between the germline ends. Germline assignment: CDR1 DFQATT and CDR2 SNEGSKA (reference sequence).

The V and J genes are TRBV5-1 and TRBJ2-2; 8 nucleotides match TRBD1. The trim removed 5 bases at V and 3 bases at J, leaving 6 bases unmatched. CDR3 length: 15 residues. The germline gives CDR1 SGHRS, CDR2 YFSETQ. The CDR3 spells CASRPGQGDTGELFF. CDR3 DNA: TGCGCCAGCAGACCAGGACAGGGCGACACCGGGGAGCTGTTTTTT.